This T cell receptor beta chain was profiled in a study of T cell repertoires in cytomegalovirus infection. Overall study context: Newly reported HLA-C-restricted and thoroughly characterized HLA-B-restricted CMV epitopes were employed. Indications came from public TCR beta signatures; they pointed to CMV infection and to a matching HLA type.

From the reads, TCRdb called clonotypes with MiXCR, one entry per CDR3 protein. The sample records around 900,000 distinct CDR3 sequences, more than 25% being singletons. V lost 6 bases and J lost 4; bases outside the gene matches: 7. The CDR3 has 14 amino acids. Germline V lookup: CDR1 SGHKS, CDR2 YYEKEE (reference sequence). Worth noting for this clonotype: What it binds is not known.

Study-wide findings and caveats: CMV-specific TCR beta clonotypes restricted by HLA-C dominated the ex vivo response.

The specimen was cultured CD8+ T cells from PBMCs, collected from culture after CMV antigen stimulation. This sequence was found in a human donor in good health (CMV status not recorded). Some clones in this sample may be carry-over from other donors' samples. The chain carries TRBV5-5 and TRBJ1-2; 9 bases are shared with TRBD1. The CDR3 DNA is TGTGCCAGCATCGGACAGGGGAACTCCTATGGCTACACCTTC. Translating gives CASIGQGNSYGYTF.